This T cell receptor beta chain appears in the sequencing data of a study of PD-L1 blockade in urothelial cancer. For the study at large: At some point between 2013 and 2015 therapy began: atezolizumab 1,200 mg intravenously every 3 weeks. Blood analyses occurred 3 weeks (second dose) and 6 weeks post treatment start. A median of approximately 150,000 T cells was found in the blood samples.

Pretreatment and on-treatment samples were taken, numbering 1 to 8 per patient. Libraries were prepared by immunoSEQ multiplex PCR; TCRdb keeps only in-frame clonotypes and omits some of them. The table records some 28,000 clones, roughly 76% of them present only once. Trimming shortened V by 0 bases and J by 8 bases, and 14 bases separated the two germline ends. The CDR3 runs 15 residues. Per the germline V gene, CDR1 is LNHNV and CDR2 is YYDKDF (reference sequence). The TCR sequence derives from a man in his forties or fifties with urothelial cancer. Sequences were derived from PBMCs, sampled around atezolizumab (anti-PD-L1) treatment. This chain uses TRBV15 with TRBJ2-1, with a tentative D call TRBD2 (6 bases). The CDR3 DNA sequence: TGTGCCACCAGCAGAGAGCGGGAAAGTTTCCATGAGCAGTTCTTC. Protein sequence: CATSRERESFHEQFF. The full variable domain, with the rest looked up from reference TRBV15 and TRBJ2-1, is DAMVIQNPRYQVTQFGKPVTLSCSQTLNHNVMYWYQQKSSQAPKLLFHYYDKDFNNEADTPDNFQSRRPNTSFCFLDIRSPGLGDTAMYLCATSRERESFHEQFFGPGTRLTVL.